The 32 T cell receptor beta chains below come from one sample, sequenced in a study of blood T cell repertoires in COVID-19. TCRdb's copy holds only in-frame clones and misses some; the assay was immunoSEQ multiplex PCR. The sample has 150,000 or so clones, 80% to 90% seen once; the top ten hold roughly a fifth. The sample was peripheral blood. Receptors originate from a woman of 80 years or more with acute or convalescent COVID-19.

In its sample, this clone was seen once. The V and J genes are TRBV4-1 and TRBJ2-2; 13 nucleotides match TRBD2. Germline trimming cut 4 bases from V and 4 bases from J; bases unmatched to any gene: 3. Germline CDR1 is MGHRA and CDR2 is YSYEKL. The length of the CDR3 is 16 residues. CDR3 protein: CASSPGLAGLTGELFF. CDR3 DNA sequence: TGCGCCAGCAGCCCGGGACTAGCGGGACTCACCGGGGAGCTGTTTTTT.

This sequence joins TRBV30 and TRBJ1-2; no firm D call. Germline CDR1 GTSNPN, CDR2 SVGIG (reference sequence). This CDR3 is 15 amino acids long. The V end lost 0 bases, the J end lost 6 bases, and 17 bases lay between the germline ends. The CDR3 nucleotides read TGTGCCTGGAGTGTCCTGGGCCGACACCTTAATGGCTACACCTTC. It codes for CAWSVLGRHLNGYTF.

For the CDR3, the DNA is TGTGCCAGCAACGAATCTGGAGGGGTCTCCTACAATGAGCAGTTCTTC. Residues: CASNESGGVSYNEQFF. The chain uses TRBV28 and TRBJ2-1; D may be TRBD2 (6 bases). The CDR3 is made up of 16 amino acids. Germline CDR1 reads MDHEN; CDR2 reads SYDVKM. V lost 7 bases, J lost 0 bases, and 16 bases lay in between.

The CDR3 reads CASSLDVRTGISTDTQYF. CDR3 nucleotide sequence: TGTGCCAGCAGCTTGGATGTGAGGACAGGGATTAGCACAGATACGCAGTATTTT. The chain couples TRBV5-4 to TRBJ2-3, with TRBD1 identical over 8 bases. CDR1 and CDR2 (germline): SGHNT, YYREEE (reference sequence). The J segment lost 0 bases and the V segment lost 0 bases, leaving 9 bases of the junction unmatched. The CDR3 sequence is 18 residues long.

The J gene is TRBJ2-2, the V gene TRBV30; the match to TRBD1 covers 11 bases. The CDR3 contains 15 residues. Germline V gene lookup returns CDR1 GTSNPN and CDR2 SVGIG (reference sequence). J lost 4 bases, V lost 4 bases, and 5 bases had no gene match. CDR3 in amino acids: CAWMRGTGGTGELFF. The CDR3 DNA reads TGTGCCTGGATGAGGGGGACAGGGGGCACCGGGGAGCTGTTTTTT.

The J gene is TRBJ2-7, the V gene TRBV2; perhaps TRBD2 as D (6 bases). CDR3 size: 13 residues. V lost 8 bases, J lost 3 bases, and 14 bases lay in between. Germline-derived CDR1 and CDR2 are SNHLY and FYNNEI. The CDR3 here is CASCRLDGYEQYF. The CDR3 DNA reads TGTGCCAGCTGCCGACTAGATGGCTACGAGCAGTACTTC.

This chain connects TRBV7-2 to TRBJ2-7; 9 positions agree with TRBD2. Germline values: CDR1 SGHTA, CDR2 FQGNSA. V shed 1 base, J shed 4 bases, and the junction held 5 bases outside the gene matches. This CDR3 spans 15 amino acids. This chain's CDR3 is CASSLEAGGKYEQYF. DNA for the CDR3: TGTGCCAGCAGCTTAGAGGCGGGGGGGAAATACGAGCAGTACTTC.

A note on this clone: Its ends do not fully match the called genes, so a read error is possible. The V and J genes are TRBV7-7 and TRBJ2-2; possible D gene TRBD2, 7 bases. The germline gives CDR1 SSHAT, CDR2 FNYEAQ (reference sequence). The CDR3 contains 16 residues. The CDR3 spells CASTKGGTKNTGELFF. In DNA form, the CDR3 reads TGTGCTAGCACCAAGGGGGGGACTAAGAACACCGGGGAGCTGTTTTTT. Full variable domain (missing parts from reference TRBV7-7 and TRBJ2-2): GAGVSQSPRYKVTKRGQDVTLRCDPISSHATLYWYQQALGQGPEFLTYFNYEAQPDKSGLPSDRFSAERPEGSISTLTIQRTEQRDSAMYRCASTKGGTKNTGELFFGEGSRLTVL.

This clone was seen once. This chain uses TRBV18 with TRBJ2-2; D might be TRBD1 (5 bases). The CDR3 consists of 12 residues. V was trimmed by 2 bases and J by 8 bases, leaving 6 bases between them. Germline V gene data show CDR1 as KGHSH and CDR2 as LQKENI. CDR3 residues: CASSPRQGELFF. The CDR3 DNA reads TGTGCCAGCTCACCAAGACAGGGGGAGCTGTTTTTT.

The chain is built from TRBV7-2 and TRBJ1-6; unclear D gene. V was trimmed by 1 base and J by 13 bases, leaving 8 bases between them. The CDR3 has 12 residues. Per the germline V gene, CDR1 is SGHTA and CDR2 is FQGNSA. The CDR3 DNA follows: TGTGCCAGCAGCTTAGACGTCGGGCCCCTCCACTTT. It codes for CASSLDVGPLHF.

V is TRBV5-4 and J is TRBJ2-7; 16 bases match TRBD2. The V segment lost 4 bases and the J segment 3 bases; nucleotides outside the gene matches: 7. The CDR3 has 17 residues. From germline, CDR1 is SGHNT and CDR2 YYREEE (reference sequence). CDR3 residues: CASSLGTSGRAFYEQYF. CDR3 bases: TGTGCCAGCAGCCTCGGGACTAGCGGGAGGGCATTCTACGAGCAGTACTTC.

The J gene is TRBJ2-2, the V gene TRBV9, with 10 bases matching TRBD2. With 1 base clipped from V and 6 bases from J, the junction kept 9 bases outside the gene matches. Germline assignment: CDR1 SGDLS and CDR2 YYNGEE. The CDR3 consists of 17 residues. The CDR3, as DNA: TGTGCCAGCAGCGTATTTAGCGGGAGGTGGCAAGCCGGGGAGCTGTTTTTT. As protein: CASSVFSGRWQAGELFF.

This rearrangement joins TRBV28 to TRBJ1-5, with no clear D. Germline V lookup: CDR1 MDHEN, CDR2 SYDVKM. This CDR3 region has 17 residues. Between the trimmed V and J ends, which lost 4 bases and 1 base, there was a span of 17 bases. The DNA of the CDR3 is TGTGCCAGCAGTTCAGGATTGGGCAGCAGAAGCAATCAGCCCCAGCATTTT. It specifies CASSSGLGSRSNQPQHF.

V is TRBV5-1 and J is TRBJ1-3, with D unclear. V lost 0 bases and J lost 0, with 7 bases in between. Looked up from germline, CDR1 is SGHRS and CDR2 is YFSETQ. CDR3 size: 15 residues. The CDR3 region is CASSLDGASGNTIYF. CDR3 bases: TGCGCCAGCAGCTTGGACGGAGCCTCTGGAAACACCATATATTTT.

The rearrangement joins TRBV19 to TRBJ2-7; D may be TRBD1 (6 bases). This CDR3 is 14 amino acids long. Germline V gene data show CDR1 as LNHDA and CDR2 as SQIVND (reference sequence). V dropped 9 bases and J dropped 3 bases, with 18 bases sitting between them. The CDR3 sequence: CASHRTGSHYEQYF. CDR3 in DNA: TGTGCCAGCCACCGCACAGGGTCGCACTACGAGCAGTACTTC.

This clone was counted ten times or more. The V call is TRBV3-1 (or the pseudogene TRBV3-2), the J call TRBJ2-2; a weak D match, TRBD2 (6 bases). Germline lookup yields CDR1 LGHDT and CDR2 YNNKEL (reference sequence). This CDR3 is built from 16 residues. V dropped 3 bases and J dropped 4 bases, with 15 bases sitting between them. The CDR3 nucleotides read TGTGCCAGCAGCCATCTCAGCGGGTCCCCCACCGGGGAGCTGTTTTTT. The encoded protein is CASSHLSGSPTGELFF.

The chain combines TRBV7-2 with TRBJ2-3; 12 bases are a match to TRBD2. Germline trimming cut 5 bases from V and 6 bases from J; bases unmatched to any gene: 9. Germline values: CDR1 SGHTA, CDR2 FQGNSA. CDR3 length: 16 residues. The CDR3 loop reads CASSPSSGGGQDTQYF. DNA for the CDR3: TGTGCCAGCAGCCCCTCTAGCGGGGGGGGGCAGGATACGCAGTATTTT.

This clone was found a few times. The chain employs TRBV4-2 and TRBJ2-3; 9 bases match TRBD2. V lost 6 bases to trimming and J lost 10 bases; unmatched junction nucleotides: 14. This CDR3 spans 15 amino acids. In germline, CDR1 is LGHNA, CDR2 YNFKEQ. The CDR3 DNA sequence: TGTGCCAGCAGTCCTAGCGGGGCGTGGATTGGGGCGCAGTATTTT. It yields the protein CASSPSGAWIGAQYF.

This sequence joins TRBV3-1 (or the pseudogene TRBV3-2) and TRBJ1-1; D is possibly TRBD1 (5 bases). CDR1 is LGHDT and CDR2 is YNNKEL in the germline V gene (reference sequence). The CDR3 covers 14 residues. The V and J ends lost 3 bases and 3 bases respectively, with 11 bases between them. CDR3 residues: CASSQRQGDTEAFF. The CDR3, as DNA: TGTGCCAGCAGCCAGAGGCAGGGCGACACTGAAGCTTTCTTT.

J is TRBJ1-2 and V is TRBV2; a weak D match, TRBD1 (5 bases). The CDR3 extends over 12 amino acids. CDR1 SNHLY and CDR2 FYNNEI come from the germline V gene. The V end was cut by 4 bases, the J end by 5 bases, with 8 bases between. The CDR3 protein is CASSVAGYGYTF. CDR3 nucleotides: TGTGCCAGCAGTGTTGCAGGGTATGGCTACACCTTC.

This chain links TRBV9 with TRBJ1-2, with D maybe TRBD1 (6 bases). The CDR3 length is 14 residues. CDR1 and CDR2 from the germline V gene are SGDLS and YYNGEE. V was clipped by 0 bases and J by 4 bases, with 10 bases between them. The CDR3 bases are TGTGCCAGCAGCGTAGATGGGACAAGCTATGGCTACACCTTC. Its translation is CASSVDGTSYGYTF.

This clone was found a few times. V gene TRBV29-1 combines with J gene TRBJ1-2, with D possibly TRBD1 on 5 matching bases. The CDR3 length is 14 residues. Between the trimmed V and J ends, which lost 2 bases and 5 bases, there was a span of 15 bases. The germline V gene encodes CDR1 SQVTM and CDR2 ANQGSEA. The CDR3 reads CSVEIWAGPYGYTF. DNA of the CDR3: TGCAGCGTTGAAATTTGGGCAGGGCCGTATGGCTACACCTTC.

The genes are TRBV5-1 and TRBJ2-2, with D possibly being TRBD1 (6 bases). Germline V lookup: CDR1 SGHRS, CDR2 YFSETQ. This CDR3 is 15 amino acids long. The V end was cut by 1 base, the J end by 4 bases, with 11 bases between. The CDR3 protein is CASSLTQTGTGELFF. The CDR3 bases are TGCGCCAGCAGCTTGACACAGACAGGCACCGGGGAGCTGTTTTTT.

The chain has TRBV10-1 and TRBJ2-7; 8 bases fit TRBD2. The CDR3 sequence is 15 residues long. The V gene end was trimmed by 2 bases and the J gene end by 3 bases; junction bases not matched to a gene: 6. CDR1 and CDR2 from the germline V gene are WNHNN and SYGVQD (reference sequence). CDR3 in amino acids: CASSEETSGNYEQYF. In DNA form, the CDR3 reads TGCGCCAGCAGTGAGGAAACTAGCGGCAACTACGAGCAGTACTTC.

The chain employs TRBV7-9 and TRBJ2-2, with D possibly matching TRBD2 (5 bases). This CDR3 is 15 amino acids long. V shed 5 bases and J shed 6 bases, with 16 bases lying between them. Looked up from germline, CDR1 is SEHNR and CDR2 is FQNEAQ (reference sequence). The CDR3 reads CASSHAGPRAGELFF. The CDR3 DNA reads TGTGCCAGCAGCCATGCGGGCCCTAGGGCCGGGGAGCTGTTTTTT. Drawing the rest from reference TRBV7-9 and TRBJ2-2, the complete variable domain is DTGVSQNPRHKITKRGQNVTFRCDPISEHNRLYWYRQTLGQGPEFLTYFQNEAQLEKSRLLSDRFSAERPKGSFSTLEIQRTEQGDSAMYLCASSHAGPRAGELFFGEGSRLTVL.

The chain recombines TRBV12-5 with TRBJ2-4, with D unresolved. V was shortened by 0 bases and J by 0 bases, with 15 bases between the two germline ends. The CDR3 runs to 18 residues. Germline values: CDR1 LGHNT, CDR2 FRNRAP. The CDR3 sequence: CASGLVTETTLAKNIQYF. CDR3 bases: TGTGCTAGTGGTTTGGTAACAGAAACAACCCTAGCCAAAAACATTCAGTACTTC.

This clone occurred a few times. This chain connects TRBV5-1 to TRBJ2-2; weak D call: TRBD1 (8 bases). V lost 4 bases, J lost 6 bases, and 16 bases lay in between. Germline assignment: CDR1 SGHRS and CDR2 YFSETQ. The CDR3 consists of 15 residues. CDR3 sequence: CASSLREDRAGELFF. CDR3 nucleotides: TGCGCCAGCAGCCTACGGGAGGACAGGGCCGGGGAGCTGTTTTTT.

The chain uses TRBV2 and TRBJ2-7, with 8 nucleotides matching TRBD2. Germline-derived CDR1 and CDR2 are SNHLY and FYNNEI. J was trimmed by 3 bases and V by 3 bases; bases with no gene match: 10. This CDR3 comprises 16 residues. CDR3 region: CASSDGKRERSYEQYF. As DNA, the CDR3 is TGTGCCAGCAGTGACGGGAAGCGGGAGAGGAGCTACGAGCAGTACTTC. Drawing the rest from reference TRBV2 and TRBJ2-7, the complete variable domain is EPEVTQTPSHQVTQMGQEVILRCVPISNHLYFYWYRQILGQKVEFLVSFYNNEISEKSEIFDDQFSVERPDGSNFTLKIRSTKLEDSAMYFCASSDGKRERSYEQYFGPGTRLTVT.

The J gene is TRBJ1-2, the V gene TRBV7-9; D is unresolved. Deletions cut 5 bases from V and 0 bases from J, with 13 bases between. Looked up from germline, CDR1 is SEHNR and CDR2 is FQNEAQ (reference sequence). This CDR3 is 15 amino acids long. In DNA, the CDR3 is TGTGCCAGCAGCGTAGATTCTCCCTCTAACTATGGCTACACCTTC. It codes for CASSVDSPSNYGYTF.

The chain carries TRBV6-5 and TRBJ2-7, with TRBD2 matching over 11 bases. The V gene's germline CDR1 is MNHEY and CDR2 SVGAGI. This CDR3 contains 13 residues. The V gene end was trimmed by 10 bases and the J gene end by 3 bases; junction bases not matched to a gene: 5. The CDR3 DNA is TGTGCCACCTCGACTAGCGGGAACTACGAGCAGTACTTC. It specifies CATSTSGNYEQYF.

The chain employs TRBV5-1 and TRBJ2-7, with 9 bases that match TRBD2. The J segment lost 5 bases and the V segment lost 9 bases, leaving 12 bases of the junction unmatched. The CDR3 length is 14 residues. Germline CDR1 is SGHRS and CDR2 is YFSETQ. The CDR3 loop reads CATTTSGRSDEQYF. CDR3 DNA: TGCGCCACTACGACTAGCGGACGGTCGGACGAGCAGTACTTC.

This chain uses TRBV27 with TRBJ2-7, with D possibly TRBD1 on 6 matching bases. Per the germline V gene, CDR1 is MNHEY and CDR2 is SMNVEV (reference sequence). The CDR3 is 14 amino acids. The V end was cut by 5 bases, the J end by 2 bases, with 13 bases between. The DNA for the CDR3 is TGTGCCAGCAGTCCCTTTTGGGGGCCCTACGAGCAGTACTTC. Encoded protein: CASSPFWGPYEQYF.